This T cell receptor beta chain was found in a study of T cells in Graves' hyperthyroidism and ophthalmopathy. Regarding this clonotype: Its antigen is undetermined.

Exclusions: uncontrolled infection, other autoimmune disease, pregnancy, lactation. The authors took PBMCs from 9.5 to 10 ml fresh peripheral blood. TCR beta CDR3 region amplification was performed from RNA transcripts. RT-PCR in the first round (using the HTBI primer set) targeted the TCR CDR3. Each CDR3 protein is one row after TCRdb ran MiXCR on the multiplex PCR reads. The sample has roughly 650,000 distinct CDR3 sequences; about a sixth are singletons. Study observations and caveats: Ophthalmopathy was model-predicted a median roughly 6.3 months pre-onset.

CDR1 is SEHNR, CDR2 FQNEAQ, per germline (reference sequence). J lost 6 bases, V lost 4 bases, and 8 bases had no gene match. The CDR3 contains 16 residues. This sequence was found in a woman between 35 and 50 years old with Graves' ophthalmopathy. Sequenced sample: blood. The rearrangement joins TRBV7-9 to TRBJ2-1; 11 bases match TRBD2. The CDR3, as DNA: TGTGCCAGCAGCTCAAAGACTAGCGGGGATTCCAATGAGCAGTTCTTC. Translation: CASSSKTSGDSNEQFF.